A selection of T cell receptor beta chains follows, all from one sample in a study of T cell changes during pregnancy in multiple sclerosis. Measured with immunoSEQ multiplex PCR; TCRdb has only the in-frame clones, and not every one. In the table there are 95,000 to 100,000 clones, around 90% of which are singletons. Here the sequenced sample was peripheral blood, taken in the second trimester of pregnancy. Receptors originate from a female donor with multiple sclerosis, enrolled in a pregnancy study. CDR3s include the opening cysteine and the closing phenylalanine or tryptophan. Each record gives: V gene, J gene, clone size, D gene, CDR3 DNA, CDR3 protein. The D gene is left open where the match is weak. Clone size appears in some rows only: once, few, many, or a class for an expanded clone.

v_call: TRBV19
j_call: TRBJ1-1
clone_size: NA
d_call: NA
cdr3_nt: TGTGCCAGTAGGGATGGAGTCACTGAAGCTTTCTTT
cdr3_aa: CASRDGVTEAFF

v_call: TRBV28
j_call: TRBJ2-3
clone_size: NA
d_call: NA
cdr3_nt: TGTGCCAGCAACCCTGGGGGACAAGGTACAGATACGCAGTATTTT
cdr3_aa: CASNPGGQGTDTQYF

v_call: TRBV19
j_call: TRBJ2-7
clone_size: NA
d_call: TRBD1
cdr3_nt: TGTGCCAGTAGTAGGGGACAGGGATCCTACGAGCAGTACTTC
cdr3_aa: CASSRGQGSYEQYF

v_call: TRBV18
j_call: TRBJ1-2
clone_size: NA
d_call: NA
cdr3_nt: TGTGCCAGCTCACTGACGGAGGGAGATGGCTACACCTTC
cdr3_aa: CASSLTEGDGYTF

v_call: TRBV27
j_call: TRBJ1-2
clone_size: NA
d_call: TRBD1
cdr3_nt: TGTGCCAGCAGTTCCCAAGGGGGCGTCTATGGCTACACCTTC
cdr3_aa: CASSSQGGVYGYTF

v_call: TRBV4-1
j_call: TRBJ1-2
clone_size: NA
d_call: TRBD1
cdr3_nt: TGCGCCAGCAGCCAAGTCGGACAGGGTTTCTATGGCTACACCTTC
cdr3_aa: CASSQVGQGFYGYTF

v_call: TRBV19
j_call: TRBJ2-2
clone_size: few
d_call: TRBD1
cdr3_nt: TGTGCCAGTAGGAGACAGGGGCCGAACACCGGGGAGCTGTTTTTT
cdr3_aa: CASRRQGPNTGELFF

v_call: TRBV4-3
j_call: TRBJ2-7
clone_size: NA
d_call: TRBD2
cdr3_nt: TGCGCCAGCAGCCAAGGGACTAGCGGACCCTACGAGCAGTACTTC
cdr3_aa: CASSQGTSGPYEQYF

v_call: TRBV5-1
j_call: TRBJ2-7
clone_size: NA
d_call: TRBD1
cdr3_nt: TGCGCCAGCAGCCAGTCGCCCGGGACAGGGCCGCGATACTACGAGCAGTACTTC
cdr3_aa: CASSQSPGTGPRYYEQYF

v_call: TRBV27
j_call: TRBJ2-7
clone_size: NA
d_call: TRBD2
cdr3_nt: TGTGCCAGCAGTTTTTTTACCCCGTCACTAGCGGAACCGTCCTACGAGCAGTACTTC
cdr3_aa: CASSFFTPSLAEPSYEQYF

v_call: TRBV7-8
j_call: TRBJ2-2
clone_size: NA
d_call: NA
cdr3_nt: TGTGCCAGCAGCTTAATCGCGGCCGGGGAGCTGTTTTTT
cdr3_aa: CASSLIAAGELFF

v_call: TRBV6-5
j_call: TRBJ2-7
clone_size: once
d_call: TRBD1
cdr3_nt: TGTGCCAGCAGTTACTCAGGGGGCCTTCTAGGCGAGCAGTACTTC
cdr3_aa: CASSYSGGLLGEQYF

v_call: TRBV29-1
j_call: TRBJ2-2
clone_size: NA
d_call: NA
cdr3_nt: TGCAGCGTTCAGGGATACACCGGGGAGCTGTTTTTT
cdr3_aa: CSVQGYTGELFF

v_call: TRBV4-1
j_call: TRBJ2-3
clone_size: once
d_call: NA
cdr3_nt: TGCGCCAGCTCAACCCTTGCGGGACGGGCAGATACGCAGTATTTT
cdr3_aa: CASSTLAGRADTQYF

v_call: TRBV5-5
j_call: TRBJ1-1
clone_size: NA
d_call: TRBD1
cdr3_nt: TGTGCCAGCAGCCTTGGACAGGTACGCCGCACTGAAGCTTTCTTT
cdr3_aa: CASSLGQVRRTEAFF

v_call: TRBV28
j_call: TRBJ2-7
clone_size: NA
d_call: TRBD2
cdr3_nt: TGTGCCAGCAGTTTACTGGCGGGAGCGAGGTCCGGCGAGCAGTACTTC
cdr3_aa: CASSLLAGARSGEQYF

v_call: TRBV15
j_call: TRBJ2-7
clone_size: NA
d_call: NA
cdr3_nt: TGTGCCACCAGCAAAGGGGACATCTCCTACGAGCAGTACTTC
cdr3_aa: CATSKGDISYEQYF

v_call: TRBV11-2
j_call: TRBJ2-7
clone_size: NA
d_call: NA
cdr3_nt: TGTGCCAGCAGCTTAGGATTCCGCGCCTACGAGCAGTACTTC
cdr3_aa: CASSLGFRAYEQYF

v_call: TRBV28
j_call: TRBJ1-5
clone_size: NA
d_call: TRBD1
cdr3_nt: TGTGCCAGCAGTAGCCCGGGACAGGGTACTCAGCCCCAGCATTTT
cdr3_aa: CASSSPGQGTQPQHF

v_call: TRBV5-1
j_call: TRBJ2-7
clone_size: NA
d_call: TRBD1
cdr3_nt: TGCGCCAGCAGCCATACAGGGGGCGACGAGCAGTACTTC
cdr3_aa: CASSHTGGDEQYF

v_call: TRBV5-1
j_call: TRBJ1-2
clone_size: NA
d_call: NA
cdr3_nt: TGCGCCAGCAGCTTGAGGACAGACTATGGCTACACCTTC
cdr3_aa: CASSLRTDYGYTF

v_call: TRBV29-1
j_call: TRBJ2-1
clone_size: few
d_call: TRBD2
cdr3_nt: TGCAGCGTAGCTAGCGGGAGTTTGGATGAGCAGTTCTTC
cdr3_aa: CSVASGSLDEQFF

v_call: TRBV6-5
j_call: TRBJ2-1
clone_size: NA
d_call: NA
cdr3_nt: TGTGCCAGCAGTCACAGGAATGAGCAGTTCTTC
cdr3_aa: CASSHRNEQFF

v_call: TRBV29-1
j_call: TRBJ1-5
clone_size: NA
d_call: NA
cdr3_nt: TGCAGCGTTGTAGTGGGGGCCGGCAATCAGCCCCAGCATTTT
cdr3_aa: CSVVVGAGNQPQHF

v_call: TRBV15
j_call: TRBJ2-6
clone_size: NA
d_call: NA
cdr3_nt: TGTGCCACCAGCAGAGATAGGGGGAGAGGGGCCAACGTCCTGACTTTC
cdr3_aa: CATSRDRGRGANVLTF

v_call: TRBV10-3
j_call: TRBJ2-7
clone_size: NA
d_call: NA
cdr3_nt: TGTGCCATCAGCCGTTTGACAGGACCGAACCACGAGCAGTACTTC
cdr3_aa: CAISRLTGPNHEQYF

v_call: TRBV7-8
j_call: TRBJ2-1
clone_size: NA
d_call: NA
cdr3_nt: TGTGCCAGCAGCTTAGTCAGGGGCGGGTATGAGCAGTTCTTC
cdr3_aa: CASSLVRGGYEQFF

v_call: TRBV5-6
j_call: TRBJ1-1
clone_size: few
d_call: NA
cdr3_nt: TGTGCCAGCAGCTTGCAGAACACTGAAGCTTTCTTT
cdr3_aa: CASSLQNTEAFF

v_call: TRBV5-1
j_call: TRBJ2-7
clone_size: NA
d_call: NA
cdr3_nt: TGCGCCAGCAGCCGGGATGAGGACAGCACCTACGAGCAGTACTTC
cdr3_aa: CASSRDEDSTYEQYF

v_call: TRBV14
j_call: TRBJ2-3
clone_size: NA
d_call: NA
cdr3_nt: TGTGCCAGCAGCCAAGGGGCTTCGGGCACAGATACGCAGTATTTT
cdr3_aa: CASSQGASGTDTQYF

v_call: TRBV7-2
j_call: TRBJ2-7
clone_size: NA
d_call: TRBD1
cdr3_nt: TGTGCCAGCAGCTTAGCGCAGACAGGGGGGGCCTACGAGCAGTACTTC
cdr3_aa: CASSLAQTGGAYEQYF

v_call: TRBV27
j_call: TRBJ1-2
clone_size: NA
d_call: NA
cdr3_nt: TGTGCCAGCAGTTCAGGGATGGGGTATGGCTACACCTTC
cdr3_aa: CASSSGMGYGYTF

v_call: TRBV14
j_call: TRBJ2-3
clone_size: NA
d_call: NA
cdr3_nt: TGTGCCAGCAGCCAAGGCGCGTTTGCGAGAAAGTATTTT
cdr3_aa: CASSQGAFARKYF

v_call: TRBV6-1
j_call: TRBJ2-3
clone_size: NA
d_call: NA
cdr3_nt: TGTGCCAGCAGTGAAGGGACTTCCCGCACAGATACGCAGTATTTT
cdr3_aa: CASSEGTSRTDTQYF

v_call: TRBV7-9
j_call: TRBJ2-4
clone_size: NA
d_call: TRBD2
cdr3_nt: TGTGCCAGCAGCAAGCCTGGACTAGTTCCCATTCAGTACTTC
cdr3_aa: CASSKPGLVPIQYF

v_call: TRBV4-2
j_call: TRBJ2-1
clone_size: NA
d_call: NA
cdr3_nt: TGTGCCAGCAGCCAAGACGCGGCTGGATACTACAATGAGCAGTTCTTC
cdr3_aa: CASSQDAAGYYNEQFF

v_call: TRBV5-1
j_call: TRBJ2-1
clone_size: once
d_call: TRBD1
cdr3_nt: TGCGCCAGCAGCCTAGACAGGGATACCTACAATGAGCAGTTCTTC
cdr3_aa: CASSLDRDTYNEQFF

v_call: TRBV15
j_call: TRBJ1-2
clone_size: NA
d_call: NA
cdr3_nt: TGTGCCACCAGCCTAGACTTATCCGGCTACACCTTC
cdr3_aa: CATSLDLSGYTF

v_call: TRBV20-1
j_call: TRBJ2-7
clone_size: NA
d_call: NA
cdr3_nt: TGCAGTGCGGAAGGGGAATACGAGCAGTACTTC
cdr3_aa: CSAEGEYEQYF

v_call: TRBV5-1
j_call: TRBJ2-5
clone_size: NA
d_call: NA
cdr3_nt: TGCGCCAGCAGCTCCCCCGGCCAAGAGACCCAGTACTTC
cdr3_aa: CASSSPGQETQYF

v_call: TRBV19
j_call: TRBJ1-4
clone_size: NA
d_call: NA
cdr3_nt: TGTGCCGGAAGGACTGGCGAAAAACTGTTTTTT
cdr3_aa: CAGRTGEKLFF

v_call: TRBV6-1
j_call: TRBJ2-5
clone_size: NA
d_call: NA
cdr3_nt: TGTGCCAGCAGTGAATATTTGGACCCCGGCAGGGGATACTTC
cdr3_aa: CASSEYLDPGRGYF

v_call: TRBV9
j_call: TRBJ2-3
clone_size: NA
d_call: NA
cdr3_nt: TGTGCCAGCAGCCCAACTAGTCTCACAGATACGCAGTATTTT
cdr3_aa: CASSPTSLTDTQYF

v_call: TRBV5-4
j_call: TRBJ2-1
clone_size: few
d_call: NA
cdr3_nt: TGTGCCAGCAGCACCCGATGGGCTAATGAGCAGTTCTTC
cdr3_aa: CASSTRWANEQFF

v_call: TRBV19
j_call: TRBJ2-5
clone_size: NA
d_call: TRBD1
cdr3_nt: TGTGCCACCTCACGGGGATACAGGGGACAAGAGACCCAGTACTTC
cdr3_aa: CATSRGYRGQETQYF

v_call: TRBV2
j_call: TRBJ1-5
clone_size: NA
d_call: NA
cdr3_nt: TGTGCCAGCCAAGGCGGACAGACGAGCAATCAGCCCCAGCATTTT
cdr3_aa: CASQGGQTSNQPQHF

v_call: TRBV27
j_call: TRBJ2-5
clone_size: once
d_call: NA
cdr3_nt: TGTGCCAGCAGTTTAATCGGAGGGCGACAAGAGACCCAGTACTTC
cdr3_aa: CASSLIGGRQETQYF

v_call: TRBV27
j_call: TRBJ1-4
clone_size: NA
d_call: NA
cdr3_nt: TGTGCCAGCAGTGTTCGACATGCTAATGAAAAACTGTTTTTT
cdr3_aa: CASSVRHANEKLFF

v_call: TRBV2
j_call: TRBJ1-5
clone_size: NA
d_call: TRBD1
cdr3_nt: TGTGCCAGCAGCTCCAGCGGACAGGGCGCACGAAATCAGCCCCAGCATTTT
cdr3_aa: CASSSSGQGARNQPQHF

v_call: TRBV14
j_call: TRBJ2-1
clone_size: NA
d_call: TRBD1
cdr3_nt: TGTGCCAGCAGCCGCTGGGGGACCGGGACAGGGGTCGATGAGCAGTTCTTC
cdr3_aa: CASSRWGTGTGVDEQFF

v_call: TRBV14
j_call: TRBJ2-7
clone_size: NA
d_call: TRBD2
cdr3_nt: TGTGCCAGCAGCCCCGGGACTAGCGGGATTCGCTACGAGCAGTACTTC
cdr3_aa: CASSPGTSGIRYEQYF

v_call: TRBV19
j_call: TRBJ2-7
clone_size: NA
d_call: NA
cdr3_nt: TGTGCCAGTAGTATCTATCCCGGGACTGCCTACGAGCAGTACTTC
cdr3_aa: CASSIYPGTAYEQYF

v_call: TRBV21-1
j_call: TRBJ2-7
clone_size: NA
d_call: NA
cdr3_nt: TGTGCCAGCAGCAGAGTTCAGGGCAGGTACTACGAGCAGTACTTC
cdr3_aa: CASSRVQGRYYEQYF

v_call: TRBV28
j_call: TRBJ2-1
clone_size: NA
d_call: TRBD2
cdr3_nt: TGTGCCAGCAGTTTATACCTAGCGGGAGTGGCAAATGAGCAGTTCTTC
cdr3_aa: CASSLYLAGVANEQFF

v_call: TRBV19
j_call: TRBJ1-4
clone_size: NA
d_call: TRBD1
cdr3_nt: TGTGCCAGCTCCTTGTCGACAGGGGGCGCAGCGGGAGAAAAACTGTTTTTT
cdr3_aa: CASSLSTGGAAGEKLFF

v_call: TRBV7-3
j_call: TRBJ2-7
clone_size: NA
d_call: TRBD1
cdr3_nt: TGTGCCAGCAGCCCCGCCGGGACAGGGGGCTACGAGCAGTACTTC
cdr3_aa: CASSPAGTGGYEQYF

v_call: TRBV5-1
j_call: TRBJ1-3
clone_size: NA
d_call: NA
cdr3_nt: TGCGCCAGCAGCTTGGGACAATACTCTGGAAACACCATATATTTT
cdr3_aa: CASSLGQYSGNTIYF

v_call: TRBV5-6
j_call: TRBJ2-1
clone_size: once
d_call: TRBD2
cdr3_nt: TGTGCCAGCAGCTTGGCGACTAGCGGGAGGGCCGACAATGAGCAGTTCTTC
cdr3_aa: CASSLATSGRADNEQFF